These 13 T cell receptor beta chains were all obtained from the same sample, sequenced in a study of early T cells in non-severe SARS-CoV-2 infection. TCRdb recomputed calls from the 5' RACE reads with MiXCR, one row per CDR3 protein. The sample lists 30,000 to 35,000 distinct CDR3 sequences, roughly 7.1% occurring once. Source: whole blood, taken at baseline. These receptors all come from an adult who was a healthcare worker with PCR-confirmed SARS-CoV-2 infection or an uninfected control (not recorded which).

The sample holds many counts of this clonotype. The genes are TRBV12-3 or TRBV12-4 and TRBJ2-1; TRBD2 agrees at 8 bases. V dropped 8 bases and J dropped 3; count of bases not matched to a gene: 9. CDR3 length equals 15 residues. CDR3 bases: TGTGCCAGCCGGCGAGCGGGAGTGGGCTACAATGAGCAGTTCTTC. The encoded protein is CASRRAGVGYNEQFF.

The chain recombines TRBV7-9 with TRBJ2-3; 11 bases align to TRBD1. The CDR3 totals 16 residues. V trimming: 5 bases; J trimming: 5 bases; junction bases outside the gene matches: 9. From germline, CDR1 is SEHNR and CDR2 FQNEAQ (reference sequence). DNA for the CDR3: TGTGCCAGCAGCGAGGCCGGGACAGGGGGAGGAGATACGCAGTATTTT. Translating it yields CASSEAGTGGGDTQYF.

This clonotype was detected ten times or more. The chain recombines TRBV20-1 with TRBJ1-2; D is possibly TRBD1 (5 bases). The germline V and J ends were trimmed by 3 bases and 3 bases, with 14 bases remaining between them. This CDR3 is built from 14 residues. CDR1 is DFQATT, CDR2 SNEGSKA, per germline (reference sequence). Here the CDR3 DNA reads TGCAGTGCTAGGTCTACAGGAGAGGACTATGGCTACACCTTC. This sequence encodes CSARSTGEDYGYTF.

This clonotype has ten or more counts. The chain uses TRBV20-1 and TRBJ1-1; D gene uncertain. V dropped 6 bases and J dropped 0 bases, with 14 bases sitting between them. Germline CDR1 is DFQATT and CDR2 is SNEGSKA (reference sequence). This CDR3 comprises 14 residues. The DNA for the CDR3 is TGCAGTGCAAACGACATCCCCATGAACACTGAAGCTTTCTTT. Encoded protein: CSANDIPMNTEAFF.

The V call is TRBV7-2, the J call TRBJ2-1; D unclear. Germline CDR1 SGHTA, CDR2 FQGNSA. V shed 3 bases and J shed 7 bases, with 13 bases lying between them. CDR3 size: 14 residues. CDR3 DNA sequence: TGTGCCAGCAGCTTTTCCCTGAATGGGAATGAGCAGTTCTTC. Protein sequence: CASSFSLNGNEQFF.

This clonotype was seen a handful of times. DNA of the CDR3: TGTGCCAGCAGTTCGAGGGGGTCGGGACCAACGAACACCGGGGAGCTGTTTTTT. It translates to CASSSRGSGPTNTGELFF. V usage is TRBV27 and J usage is TRBJ2-2; the D gene is possibly TRBD1 (6 bases). The CDR3 is 18 amino acids. V dropped 4 bases and J dropped 0 bases, with 18 bases sitting between them. CDR1 is MNHEY, CDR2 SMNVEV, per germline (reference sequence).

This clonotype was seen a handful of times. J is TRBJ1-6 and V is TRBV28, with D unclear. The CDR3 length is 14 residues. Trimming took off 9 bases at V and 10 bases at J, with 19 bases between the two ends. Germline V gene data show CDR1 as MDHEN and CDR2 as SYDVKM. Here the CDR3 reads CASNHGGLWSPLHF. In nucleotides, the CDR3 is TGTGCCAGTAACCATGGTGGACTTTGGTCACCCCTCCACTTT.

The chain is built from TRBV7-9 and TRBJ2-5; 9 bases align to TRBD2. The CDR3 runs 15 residues. CDR1 and CDR2 from the germline V gene are SEHNR and FQNEAQ (reference sequence). V gave up 5 bases and J gave up 4 bases; unmatched junction bases: 8. The CDR3 bases are TGTGCCAGCAGCCCCGGGGGACTAGCCGGAGAGACCCAGTACTTC. Its protein is CASSPGGLAGETQYF.

This clonotype occurred many times. The rearrangement uses TRBV4-3 and TRBJ2-7, with a possible D match to TRBD1 (7 bases). Germline-derived CDR1 and CDR2 are LGHNA and YSLEER. Trimming pared 1 base from V and 7 bases from J, leaving 17 bases between. The CDR3 loop spans 15 amino acids. CDR3 loop: CASSQVAGRGEEQYF. The CDR3 DNA is TGCGCCAGCAGCCAAGTGGCGGGCAGGGGGGAGGAGCAGTACTTC.

This CDR3 is CAISETGQGHTEAFF. The CDR3 region has the DNA TGTGCCATCAGTGAGACGGGACAGGGTCACACTGAAGCTTTCTTT. V gene TRBV10-3 combines with J gene TRBJ1-1, with 9 bases lining up with TRBD1. With 2 bases clipped from V and 3 bases from J, the junction kept 4 bases outside the gene matches. The CDR3 contains 15 residues. Per the germline V gene, CDR1 is ENHRY and CDR2 is SYGVKD.

This clonotype appeared many times. This chain uses TRBV7-2 with TRBJ2-7, with TRBD1 as a possible D gene (6 bases). The CDR3 spans 15 residues. Trimming took 1 base from V and 3 from J, leaving 13 bases between them. Germline V gene sequence: CDR1 SGHTA, CDR2 FQGNSA. Written as DNA, the CDR3 is TGTGCCAGCAGCTTAGATGCAGGGGTCGGCTACGAGCAGTACGTC. Translating it yields CASSLDAGVGYEQYV.

The table lists this clonotype with a few counts. The V gene is TRBV18, the J gene TRBJ1-6; D is possibly TRBD1 (5 bases). The length of the CDR3 is 15 residues. Per the germline V gene, CDR1 is KGHSH and CDR2 is LQKENI. Trimming took 3 bases from V and 6 from J, leaving 12 bases between them. CDR3 sequence (DNA): TGTGCCAGCTCACCTCGCGACAGCGGTAATTCACCCCTCCACTTT. Its translation: CASSPRDSGNSPLHF.

The chain joins TRBV9 to TRBJ2-5, with 7 positions matching TRBD2. Trimming removed 0 bases from V and 5 bases from J; junction bases left unmatched: 7. The CDR3 consists of 15 residues. Germline V lookup: CDR1 SGDLS, CDR2 YYNGEE. CDR3 sequence: CASSVEGLKLETQYF. CDR3 DNA sequence: TGTGCCAGCAGCGTAGAGGGACTAAAGCTGGAGACCCAGTACTTC.